This T cell receptor beta chain appears in the sequencing data of a study of CD8+ T cells in alopecia areata. RNA extraction was followed by reverse transcription into cDNA, which acted as the sequencing template. TCRdb keeps only in-frame clones here, not all; method: immunoSEQ multiplex PCR. This table holds some 31,000 clones, around 80% found once. Between the trimmed V and J ends, which lost 0 bases and 4 bases, there was a span of 7 bases. Germline CDR1 SEHNR, CDR2 FQNEAQ (reference sequence). CDR3 size: 14 residues. CD4+ and CD8+ T cells were sorted from PBMCs stained for CD3, CD4 and CD8. This clonotype was obtained from a human donor with alopecia areata. Sequenced input: NKG2D-low CD8+ T cells sorted from blood. The rearrangement uses TRBV7-9 and TRBJ2-1; TRBD2 is a possible D gene (5 bases). The CDR3 sequence: CASSLAGVYNEQFF. For the CDR3, the DNA is TGTGCCAGCAGCTTAGCCGGGGTTTACAATGAGCAGTTCTTC.